Listed below are T cell receptor beta chains from one sample, sequenced in a study of identical twins. Using its own MiXCR run on the 5' RACE reads, TCRdb lists one record per CDR3 protein. The data contain about 500,000 distinct CDR3 sequences, roughly an eighth of them singletons. This sample was also put to use in a study of yellow fever vaccine responses in identical twins.

The material sequenced was CD4+ T cells sorted from blood. The receptors here all came from a woman aged 18-35 years in good health. Both conserved end residues are part of each CDR3. The D gene is left open where the match is weak. Expanded clones are given a class, and other clones once, few, many or no size at all.

D gene: -
J gene: TRBJ2-7
clone size: -
V gene: TRBV3-1
CDR3 DNA: TGTGCCAGCAGCCCTACCCCCCGGGAGCAGTACTTC
CDR3 protein: CASSPTPREQYF

D gene: TRBD2
J gene: TRBJ2-2
clone size: few
V gene: TRBV7-3
CDR3 DNA: TGTGCCAGCACCCTACGGGGGGGCATCGGGAACACCGGGGAGCTGTTTTTT
CDR3 protein: CASTLRGGIGNTGELFF

D gene: TRBD2
J gene: TRBJ2-7
clone size: few
V gene: TRBV6-5
CDR3 DNA: TGTGCCAGCAGTTATAGCGGGGGGCCCTTAATGGGCGAGCAGTACTTC
CDR3 protein: CASSYSGGPLMGEQYF

D gene: TRBD2
J gene: TRBJ2-1
clone size: -
V gene: TRBV5-1
CDR3 DNA: TGCGCCAGCAGCTGGGGACTAGCGGGCAACTCCTACAATGAGCAGTTCTTC
CDR3 protein: CASSWGLAGNSYNEQFF

D gene: -
J gene: TRBJ2-6
clone size: -
V gene: TRBV12-3/TRBV12-4
CDR3 DNA: TGTGCCAGCAGTTTAGCGCCCGGGGCCCCCTCTGGGGCCAACGTCCTGACTTTC
CDR3 protein: CASSLAPGAPSGANVLTF

D gene: TRBD2
J gene: TRBJ2-2
clone size: -
V gene: TRBV5-1
CDR3 DNA: TGCGCCAGCAGCTTGGAAGCGGGGGGCATCGCGAACACCGGGGAGCTGTTTTTT
CDR3 protein: CASSLEAGGIANTGELFF

D gene: -
J gene: TRBJ2-3
clone size: -
V gene: TRBV6-5
CDR3 DNA: TGTGCCAGCAGTTACTCGCCTGGACTGTGGGGTACGCAGTATTTT
CDR3 protein: CASSYSPGLWGTQYF

D gene: -
J gene: TRBJ2-1
clone size: few
V gene: TRBV24-1
CDR3 DNA: TGTGCCACCTCCCAGCTAGGTTTGGGCCACTATGAGCAGTTCTTC
CDR3 protein: CATSQLGLGHYEQFF

D gene: TRBD2
J gene: TRBJ2-1
clone size: -
V gene: TRBV12-3/TRBV12-4
CDR3 DNA: TGTGCCAGCAGTTTCCGGCATAGCGGGCAAAAAGGGAATGAGCAGTTCTTC
CDR3 protein: CASSFRHSGQKGNEQFF

D gene: -
J gene: TRBJ2-7
clone size: -
V gene: TRBV29-1
CDR3 DNA: TGCAGCGTTGAATCCTCCGGGCCCCAGTACTTC
CDR3 protein: CSVESSGPQYF

D gene: -
J gene: TRBJ2-4
clone size: -
V gene: TRBV11-1
CDR3 DNA: TGTGCCAGCAGCTCCCTATTGGGGGTCAACATTCAGTACTTC
CDR3 protein: CASSSLLGVNIQYF

D gene: -
J gene: TRBJ2-6
clone size: -
V gene: TRBV11-1
CDR3 DNA: TGTGCCAGCAGCTTTTTGCGTTGGGACACCTCCTCTGGGGCCAACGTCCTGACTTTC
CDR3 protein: CASSFLRWDTSSGANVLTF

D gene: -
J gene: TRBJ2-4
clone size: few
V gene: TRBV7-2
CDR3 DNA: TGTGCCAGCAGCTTAGAGGAGGGCAACATTCAGTACTTC
CDR3 protein: CASSLEEGNIQYF

D gene: TRBD2
J gene: TRBJ2-7
clone size: few
V gene: TRBV10-3
CDR3 DNA: TGTGCCATCAGTGATGGGACTAGCGGAACCTACGAGCAGTACTTC
CDR3 protein: CAISDGTSGTYEQYF

D gene: -
J gene: TRBJ2-7
clone size: -
V gene: TRBV28
CDR3 DNA: TGTGCCAGCAGTTTATGGGGGGGCGCATTAACCTACGAGCAGTACTTC
CDR3 protein: CASSLWGGALTYEQYF

D gene: TRBD1
J gene: TRBJ2-1
clone size: -
V gene: TRBV9
CDR3 DNA: TGTGCCAGCAGCCCCCGCGGGACAGGGGGCGGTGAGCAGTTCTTC
CDR3 protein: CASSPRGTGGGEQFF

D gene: -
J gene: TRBJ2-1
clone size: many
V gene: TRBV29-1
CDR3 DNA: TGCAGCGGGAGGAACAATGAGCAGTTCTTC
CDR3 protein: CSGRNNEQFF

D gene: -
J gene: TRBJ2-7
clone size: few
V gene: TRBV28
CDR3 DNA: TGTGCCAGCACTCTAGGGGGTGCCTACGAGCAGTACTTC
CDR3 protein: CASTLGGAYEQYF

D gene: -
J gene: TRBJ2-1
clone size: few
V gene: TRBV5-1
CDR3 DNA: TGCGCCAGCAGCTCAGTTTCCCCGGAGCACAATGAGCAGTTCTTC
CDR3 protein: CASSSVSPEHNEQFF

D gene: -
J gene: TRBJ2-3
clone size: few
V gene: TRBV3-1
CDR3 DNA: TGTGCCAGCAGCCAAAGTATGGCAGATACGCAGTATTTT
CDR3 protein: CASSQSMADTQYF

D gene: TRBD2
J gene: TRBJ2-4
clone size: few
V gene: TRBV3-1
CDR3 DNA: TGTGCCAGCAGCCAAGAGGGGCTAGCGGGAGGGCCGGGAAACATTCAGTACTTC
CDR3 protein: CASSQEGLAGGPGNIQYF

D gene: TRBD2
J gene: TRBJ2-4
clone size: few
V gene: TRBV12-3/TRBV12-4
CDR3 DNA: TGTGCCAGCAGTTTCGGGACTAGCGGGAGACAGGCCAAAAACATTCAGTACTTC
CDR3 protein: CASSFGTSGRQAKNIQYF

D gene: TRBD2
J gene: TRBJ2-1
clone size: -
V gene: TRBV6-4
CDR3 DNA: TGTGCCAGCAGTGCGTCTAGCGGGGGGGCATATGAGCAGTTCTTC
CDR3 protein: CASSASSGGAYEQFF

D gene: -
J gene: TRBJ1-5
clone size: many
V gene: TRBV20-1
CDR3 DNA: TGCAGTGCTCTATGGGGCAGCAATCAGCCCCAGCATTTT
CDR3 protein: CSALWGSNQPQHF

D gene: TRBD2
J gene: TRBJ2-1
clone size: few
V gene: TRBV3-1
CDR3 DNA: TGTGCCAGCAGGGGAGGACTAGCGGGGGATTACAATGAGCAGTTCTTC
CDR3 protein: CASRGGLAGDYNEQFF

D gene: TRBD1
J gene: TRBJ2-4
clone size: -
V gene: TRBV12-3/TRBV12-4
CDR3 DNA: TGTGCCAGCAGTCCGGGTGGGACAGAAAATTACTTC
CDR3 protein: CASSPGGTENYF

D gene: TRBD2
J gene: TRBJ2-3
clone size: many
V gene: TRBV29-1
CDR3 DNA: TGCAGCGTAGAGGGGAGGCGGCTAGCGGAGACGCCTTCTAGCACAGATACGCAGTATTTT
CDR3 protein: CSVEGRRLAETPSSTDTQYF

D gene: TRBD2
J gene: TRBJ2-1
clone size: few
V gene: TRBV11-2
CDR3 DNA: TGTGCCAGCAGCTTAGGTACCAGCGGGGGTGATCCCAATGAGCAGTTCTTC
CDR3 protein: CASSLGTSGGDPNEQFF

D gene: -
J gene: TRBJ1-1
clone size: few
V gene: TRBV28
CDR3 DNA: TGTGCCAGCAGTTTTTCGGGGTGGCAGAACACTGAAGCTTTCTTT
CDR3 protein: CASSFSGWQNTEAFF

D gene: -
J gene: TRBJ2-1
clone size: few
V gene: TRBV2
CDR3 DNA: TGTGCCAGCAGGGCCGGGACATACCAGAATGAGCAGTTCTTC
CDR3 protein: CASRAGTYQNEQFF

D gene: -
J gene: TRBJ1-5
clone size: -
V gene: TRBV6-1
CDR3 DNA: TGTGCCAGCAGCATCTTTAGCCTGGTGAATAATCAGCCCCAGCATTTT
CDR3 protein: CASSIFSLVNNQPQHF

D gene: -
J gene: TRBJ2-2
clone size: -
V gene: TRBV27
CDR3 DNA: TGTGCCAGCAGTTTAAGGGAGACCCAACACACCGGGGAGCTGTTTTTT
CDR3 protein: CASSLRETQHTGELFF

D gene: TRBD1
J gene: TRBJ2-5
clone size: many
V gene: TRBV11-2
CDR3 DNA: TGTGCCAGCAGACCTACAGGGGGCTCGGAGACCCAGTACTTC
CDR3 protein: CASRPTGGSETQYF

D gene: -
J gene: TRBJ2-6
clone size: -
V gene: TRBV6-2/TRBV6-3
CDR3 DNA: TGTGCCAGCAGTCGTGACCGAAAGTTTAGCTCTGGGGCCAACGTCCTGACTTTC
CDR3 protein: CASSRDRKFSSGANVLTF

D gene: -
J gene: TRBJ2-7
clone size: -
V gene: TRBV7-2
CDR3 DNA: TGTGCCAGCAGCTTAGAGTCTTACTACGAGCAGTACTTC
CDR3 protein: CASSLESYYEQYF

D gene: -
J gene: TRBJ1-1
clone size: few
V gene: TRBV28
CDR3 DNA: TGTGCCAGCAGGGCTTCGCTCGGGGGGTCTGAAGCTTTCTTT
CDR3 protein: CASRASLGGSEAFF

D gene: -
J gene: TRBJ2-5
clone size: few
V gene: TRBV10-3
CDR3 DNA: TGTGCCATCAAAGGGGGGGCCGGAGAGACCCAGTACTTC
CDR3 protein: CAIKGGAGETQYF

D gene: TRBD1
J gene: TRBJ1-4
clone size: -
V gene: TRBV7-9
CDR3 DNA: TGTGCCAGCAGCTTCGGACAGGGGACGGGTGAAAAACTGTTTTTT
CDR3 protein: CASSFGQGTGEKLFF

D gene: TRBD1
J gene: TRBJ2-7
clone size: few
V gene: TRBV28
CDR3 DNA: TGTGCCAGTACTTCCCGGGGACAGGGAGTCGGCTACGAGCAGTACTTC
CDR3 protein: CASTSRGQGVGYEQYF

D gene: -
J gene: TRBJ2-7
clone size: -
V gene: TRBV27
CDR3 DNA: TGTGCCAGCAGTCCCCGGACATTCTACGAGCAGTACTTC
CDR3 protein: CASSPRTFYEQYF

D gene: -
J gene: TRBJ2-7
clone size: few
V gene: TRBV20-1
CDR3 DNA: TGCAGTGCGGGCAAGGGAGTATCCTACGAGCAGTACTTC
CDR3 protein: CSAGKGVSYEQYF

D gene: TRBD1
J gene: TRBJ1-2
clone size: -
V gene: TRBV3-1
CDR3 DNA: TGTGCCAGCAGCCAGACAGGGGATGGCTACACCTTC
CDR3 protein: CASSQTGDGYTF

D gene: -
J gene: TRBJ1-1
clone size: few
V gene: TRBV18
CDR3 DNA: TGTGCCAGCTCACCGTACTACGACACTGAAGCTTTCTTT
CDR3 protein: CASSPYYDTEAFF

D gene: -
J gene: TRBJ2-3
clone size: few
V gene: TRBV6-1
CDR3 DNA: TGTGCCAGCAGTGACGGCGGCAGGAGTTTTCTCACAGATACGCAGTATTTT
CDR3 protein: CASSDGGRSFLTDTQYF

D gene: -
J gene: TRBJ2-2
clone size: -
V gene: TRBV5-4
CDR3 DNA: TGTGCCAGCAGCTCTGACCGGGACTCTGTCACCGGGGAGCTGTTTTTT
CDR3 protein: CASSSDRDSVTGELFF

D gene: TRBD2
J gene: TRBJ2-5
clone size: few
V gene: TRBV20-1
CDR3 DNA: TGCAGTGCTAGCAGACTAGCGGGGGGGCCAGAGACCCAGTACTTC
CDR3 protein: CSASRLAGGPETQYF

D gene: TRBD2
J gene: TRBJ2-1
clone size: few
V gene: TRBV7-2
CDR3 DNA: TGTGCCAGCAGCAACGGCCTACGCGGGAGAAATGAGCAGTTCTTC
CDR3 protein: CASSNGLRGRNEQFF

D gene: -
J gene: TRBJ2-1
clone size: few
V gene: TRBV11-2
CDR3 DNA: TGTGCCAGCAGCAAGCGGTTAAGCTCCTACAATGAGCAGTTCTTC
CDR3 protein: CASSKRLSSYNEQFF

D gene: TRBD2
J gene: TRBJ2-1
clone size: many
V gene: TRBV12-3/TRBV12-4
CDR3 DNA: TGTGCCAGCAGTCGCACTAGCGGGTTTTCCTACAATGAGCAGTTCTTC
CDR3 protein: CASSRTSGFSYNEQFF

D gene: -
J gene: TRBJ2-3
clone size: -
V gene: TRBV4-3
CDR3 DNA: TGCGCCAGCAGCCAAGCTACCAGCCTGCCTACGCAGTATTTT
CDR3 protein: CASSQATSLPTQYF

D gene: TRBD2
J gene: TRBJ2-1
clone size: -
V gene: TRBV30
CDR3 DNA: TGTGCCTGGACCACGGGACTAGCGGGAGAGCAGTTCTTC
CDR3 protein: CAWTTGLAGEQFF

D gene: -
J gene: TRBJ2-4
clone size: few
V gene: TRBV28
CDR3 DNA: TGTGCCAGCAGTCTCCTATCTAAAGGAGCCAAAAACATTCAGTACTTC
CDR3 protein: CASSLLSKGAKNIQYF

D gene: TRBD1
J gene: TRBJ2-3
clone size: -
V gene: TRBV24-1
CDR3 DNA: TGTGCCACCAGTGAGTGGACAGGGTCTAGTTACACGCAGTATTTT
CDR3 protein: CATSEWTGSSYTQYF

D gene: -
J gene: TRBJ2-7
clone size: -
V gene: TRBV28
CDR3 DNA: TGTGCCAGCAGAGACCACGGTGGTGGGGGGTACGAGCAGTACTTC
CDR3 protein: CASRDHGGGGYEQYF

D gene: TRBD2
J gene: TRBJ2-1
clone size: -
V gene: TRBV12-5
CDR3 DNA: TGCGCTAGTGGTTTGGGGGGGACTAGCGGGAGTGAGCAGTTCTTC
CDR3 protein: CASGLGGTSGSEQFF

D gene: TRBD2
J gene: TRBJ2-7
clone size: many
V gene: TRBV20-1
CDR3 DNA: TGCAGTGCTAGTCGGGGGGGCGAGCAGTACTTC
CDR3 protein: CSASRGGEQYF

D gene: TRBD2
J gene: TRBJ2-5
clone size: -
V gene: TRBV10-3
CDR3 DNA: TGTGCCATCAGTGAAGTAGGGACTACCGATCCCCCCCTGTACCAAGAGACCCAGTACTTC
CDR3 protein: CAISEVGTTDPPLYQETQYF

D gene: TRBD1
J gene: TRBJ2-5
clone size: -
V gene: TRBV20-1
CDR3 DNA: TGCAGTGCTTTCTCCCCGGGACAGGGAGAGACCCAGTACTTC
CDR3 protein: CSAFSPGQGETQYF